The clone carrying this T cell receptor (beta chain) appeared a single time. Its antigen remains unidentified. Treatment defined: some 20 received Ad26.COV2.S at low or high dose, single or two shots; five or six received placebo; per-sample allocation not given. Each sample was drawn 63 days after the first injection (of vaccine or placebo). The sample originates from a study of Ad26.COV2.S vaccination and SARS-CoV-2 variants. Study context: Each vaccinee took Ad26.COV2.S intramuscularly, once or twice 56 days apart. Study-wide findings and caveats: It was found that vaccine and placebo recipients had similar non-spike TCR breadth. It is possible that the TCR breadth and depth analyses underestimated the total T cell responses.

Germline V CDR1 and CDR2: SGHRS, YFSETQ. V was clipped by 2 bases and J by 7 bases; unmatched bases: 6. The CDR3 has 14 residues. Measured with immunoSEQ multiplex PCR; TCRdb has only the in-frame clones, and not every one. In the table there are about 500,000 clones, 70% to 90% of which are singletons. This receptor was identified in a person aged 18-60 years who received the Ad26.COV2.S COVID-19 vaccine or a placebo. This chain joins TRBV5-1 and TRBJ1-3; 7 positions match TRBD1. The sequencing used peripheral blood, collected in a trial of Ad26.COV2.S vaccine versus placebo. CDR3 nucleotide sequence: TGCGCCAGCAGCTTATCCGCGGACAGGAACACCATATATTTT. Translation: CASSLSADRNTIYF.